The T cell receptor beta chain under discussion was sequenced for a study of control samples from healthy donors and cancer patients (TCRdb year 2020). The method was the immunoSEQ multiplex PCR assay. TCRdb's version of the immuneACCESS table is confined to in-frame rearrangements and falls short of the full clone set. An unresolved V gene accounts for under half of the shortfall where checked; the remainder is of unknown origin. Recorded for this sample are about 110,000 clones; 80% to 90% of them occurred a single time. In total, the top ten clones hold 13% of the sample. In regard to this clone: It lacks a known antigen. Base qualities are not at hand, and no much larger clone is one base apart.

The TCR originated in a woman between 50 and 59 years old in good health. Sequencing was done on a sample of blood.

The nucleotide sequence reads as follows: TGTGCCAGCTCACGAAAGGAGACCCAGTACTTC. Its amino acids are CASSRKETQYF. The rearranged chain carries TRBV18 and TRBJ2-5; the D gene remains uncertain. V is reduced by 4 bases and J by 5 bases, leaving a spacing of 5 bases between them. CDR1 and CDR2 are drawn from the germline V gene: KGHSH, LQKENI. The CDR3 numbers 11 residues from cysteine through phenylalanine. The retained sequence is limited to the CDR3, 33 bases, with the frame set at the first base.